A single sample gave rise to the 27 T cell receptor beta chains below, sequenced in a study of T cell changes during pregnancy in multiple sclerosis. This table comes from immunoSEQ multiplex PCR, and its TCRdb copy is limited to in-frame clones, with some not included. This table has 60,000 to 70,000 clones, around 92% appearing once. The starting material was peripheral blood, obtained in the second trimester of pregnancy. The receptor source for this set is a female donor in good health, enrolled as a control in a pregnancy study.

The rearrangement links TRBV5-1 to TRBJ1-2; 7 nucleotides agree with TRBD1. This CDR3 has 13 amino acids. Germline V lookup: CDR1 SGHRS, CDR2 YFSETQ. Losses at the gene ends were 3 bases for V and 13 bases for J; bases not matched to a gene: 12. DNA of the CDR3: TGCGCCAGCAGCTGGGATGGGACAGAGTATCGCACCTTC. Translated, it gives CASSWDGTEYRTF.

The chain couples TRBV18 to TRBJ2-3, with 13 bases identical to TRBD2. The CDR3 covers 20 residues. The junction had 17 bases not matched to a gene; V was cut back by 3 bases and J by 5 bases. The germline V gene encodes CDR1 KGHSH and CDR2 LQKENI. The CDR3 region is CASSPRPVGTSGIRQDTQYF. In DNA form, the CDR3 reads TGTGCCAGCTCACCCCGCCCCGTCGGGACTAGCGGGATAAGGCAAGATACGCAGTATTTT.

The CDR3 sequence is CASSLGGTSGSIDTQYF. The DNA for the CDR3 is TGTGCCAGCAGCTTAGGGGGGACTAGCGGGAGTATAGATACGCAGTATTTT. The rearrangement links TRBV7-9 to TRBJ2-3, with TRBD2 identical over 14 bases. This CDR3 contains 17 residues. CDR1 is SEHNR and CDR2 is FQNEAQ in the germline V gene (reference sequence). With V trimmed by 1 base and J by 5 bases, 5 bases remained unmatched.

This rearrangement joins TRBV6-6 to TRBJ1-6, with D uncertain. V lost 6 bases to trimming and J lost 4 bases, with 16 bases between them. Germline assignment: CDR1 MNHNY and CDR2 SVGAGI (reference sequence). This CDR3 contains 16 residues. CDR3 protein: CASRSGTSSYNSPLHF. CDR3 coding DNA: TGTGCCAGCAGGAGCGGTACCTCCTCTTATAATTCACCCCTCCACTTT.

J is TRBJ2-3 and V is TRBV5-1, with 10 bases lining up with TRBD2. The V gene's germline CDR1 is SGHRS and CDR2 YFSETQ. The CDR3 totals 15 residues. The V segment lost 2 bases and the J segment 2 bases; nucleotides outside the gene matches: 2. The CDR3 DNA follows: TGCGCCAGCAGCTTTAGCGGGGGGACCACAGATACGCAGTATTTT. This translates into CASSFSGGTTDTQYF.

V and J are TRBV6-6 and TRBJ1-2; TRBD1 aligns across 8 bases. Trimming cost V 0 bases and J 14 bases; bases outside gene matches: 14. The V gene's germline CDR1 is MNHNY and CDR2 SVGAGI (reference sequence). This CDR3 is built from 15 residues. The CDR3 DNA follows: TGTGCCAGCAGTTACTCGGAGGACAGGGCGCGCCATTGGACCTTC. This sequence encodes CASSYSEDRARHWTF.

The CDR3 spells CASSFTHRGGYEQYF. The CDR3, as DNA: TGTGCCAGCAGTTTTACTCACAGGGGCGGGTACGAGCAGTACTTC. V and J are TRBV28 and TRBJ2-7; TRBD1 matches 7 bases. J lost 4 bases, V lost 3 bases, and 9 bases had no gene match. The CDR3 extends over 15 amino acids. CDR1 MDHEN and CDR2 SYDVKM come from the germline V gene.

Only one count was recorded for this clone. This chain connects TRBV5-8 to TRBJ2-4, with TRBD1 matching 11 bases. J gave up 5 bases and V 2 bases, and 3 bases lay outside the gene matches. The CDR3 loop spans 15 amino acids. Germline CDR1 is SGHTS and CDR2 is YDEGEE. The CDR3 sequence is CASSFMGQGENIQYF. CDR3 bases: TGTGCCAGCAGCTTTATGGGACAGGGGGAAAACATTCAGTACTTC.

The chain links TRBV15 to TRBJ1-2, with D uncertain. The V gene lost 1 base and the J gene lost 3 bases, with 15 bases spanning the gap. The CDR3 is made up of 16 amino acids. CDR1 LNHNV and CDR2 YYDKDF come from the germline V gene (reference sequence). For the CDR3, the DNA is TGTGCCACCAGCAGAGGTGGGGAGGCAACTGACTATGGCTACACCTTC. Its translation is CATSRGGEATDYGYTF.

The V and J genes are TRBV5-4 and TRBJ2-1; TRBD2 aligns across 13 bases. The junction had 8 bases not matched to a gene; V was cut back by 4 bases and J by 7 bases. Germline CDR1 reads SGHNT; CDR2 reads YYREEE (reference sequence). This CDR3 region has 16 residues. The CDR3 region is CASSPGGLAGINEQFF. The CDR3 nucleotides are TGTGCCAGCAGCCCTGGGGGACTAGCGGGAATTAATGAGCAGTTCTTC.

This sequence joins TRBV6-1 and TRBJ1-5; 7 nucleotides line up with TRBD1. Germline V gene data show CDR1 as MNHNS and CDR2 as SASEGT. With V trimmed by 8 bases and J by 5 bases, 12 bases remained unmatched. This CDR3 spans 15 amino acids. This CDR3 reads CASSYWAGGHQPQHF. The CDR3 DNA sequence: TGTGCCAGCTCGTACTGGGCAGGGGGACATCAGCCCCAGCATTTT.

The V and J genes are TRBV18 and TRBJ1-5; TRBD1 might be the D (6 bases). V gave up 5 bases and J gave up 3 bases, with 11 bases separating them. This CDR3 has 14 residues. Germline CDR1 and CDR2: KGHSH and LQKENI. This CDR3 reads CASSSRDNNQPQHF. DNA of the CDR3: TGTGCCAGCTCATCCCGGGACAACAATCAGCCCCAGCATTTT. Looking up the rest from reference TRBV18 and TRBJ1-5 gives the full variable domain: NAGVMQNPRHLVRRRGQEARLRCSPMKGHSHVYWYRQLPEEGLKFMVYLQKENIIDESGMPKERFSAEFPKEGPSILRIQQVVRGDSAAYFCASSSRDNNQPQHFGDGTRLSIL.

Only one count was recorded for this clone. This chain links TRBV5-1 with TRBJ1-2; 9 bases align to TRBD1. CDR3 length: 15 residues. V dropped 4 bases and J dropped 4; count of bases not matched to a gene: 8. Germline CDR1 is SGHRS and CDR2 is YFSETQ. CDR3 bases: TGCGCCAGCAGCCCCGGACAGGGACAGGGCTATGGCTACACCTTC. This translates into CASSPGQGQGYGYTF.

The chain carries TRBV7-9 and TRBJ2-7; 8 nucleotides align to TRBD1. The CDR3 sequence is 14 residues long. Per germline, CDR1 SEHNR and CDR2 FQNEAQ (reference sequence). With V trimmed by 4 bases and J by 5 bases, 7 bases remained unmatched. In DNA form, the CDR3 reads TGTGCCAGCAGCTGGGCGGACAGGGAAAACGAGCAGTACTTC. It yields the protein CASSWADRENEQYF.

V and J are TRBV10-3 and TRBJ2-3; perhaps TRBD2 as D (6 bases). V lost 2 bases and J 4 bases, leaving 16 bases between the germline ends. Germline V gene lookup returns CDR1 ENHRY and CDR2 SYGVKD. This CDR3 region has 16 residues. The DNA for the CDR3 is TGTGCCATCAGTGAGCTAGGGACTCCTTCCCCAGATACGCAGTATTTT. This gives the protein CAISELGTPSPDTQYF.

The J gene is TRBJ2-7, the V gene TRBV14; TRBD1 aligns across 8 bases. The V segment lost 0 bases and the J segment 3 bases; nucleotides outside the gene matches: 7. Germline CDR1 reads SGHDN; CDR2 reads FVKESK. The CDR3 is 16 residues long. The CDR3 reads CASSQDRGRVGYEQYF. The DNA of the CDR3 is TGTGCCAGCAGCCAAGACAGGGGGCGGGTAGGCTACGAGCAGTACTTC.

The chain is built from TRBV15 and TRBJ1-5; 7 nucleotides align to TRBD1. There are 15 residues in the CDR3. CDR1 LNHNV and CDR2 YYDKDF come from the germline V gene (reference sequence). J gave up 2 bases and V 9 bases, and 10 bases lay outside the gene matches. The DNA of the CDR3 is TGTGCCACAAATCCGGACAGGTCTGGCAATCAGCCCCAGCATTTT. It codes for CATNPDRSGNQPQHF.

The CDR3 coding sequence is TGCGCCAGCAGCCAAGAGAACGAGGTGGGGCTGCTAGATACGCAGTATTTT. Protein product: CASSQENEVGLLDTQYF. The chain is built from TRBV4-1 and TRBJ2-3, with D possibly matching TRBD1 (5 bases). Per the germline V gene, CDR1 is MGHRA and CDR2 is YSYEKL. The CDR3 is 17 amino acids. Between the trimmed V and J ends, which lost 0 bases and 5 bases, there was a span of 18 bases.

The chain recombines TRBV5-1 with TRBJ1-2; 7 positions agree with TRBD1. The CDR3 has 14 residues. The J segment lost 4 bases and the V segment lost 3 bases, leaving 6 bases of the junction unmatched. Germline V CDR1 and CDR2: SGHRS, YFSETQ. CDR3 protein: CASSSTGTAYGYTF. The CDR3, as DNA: TGCGCCAGCAGCTCTACCGGGACAGCCTATGGCTACACCTTC.

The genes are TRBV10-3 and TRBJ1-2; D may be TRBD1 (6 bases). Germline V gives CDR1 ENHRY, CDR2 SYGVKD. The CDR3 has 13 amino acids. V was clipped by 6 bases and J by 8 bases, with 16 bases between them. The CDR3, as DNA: TGTGCCATCAGCGGCACGACAGGTGGCGGCTACACCTTC. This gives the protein CAISGTTGGGYTF.

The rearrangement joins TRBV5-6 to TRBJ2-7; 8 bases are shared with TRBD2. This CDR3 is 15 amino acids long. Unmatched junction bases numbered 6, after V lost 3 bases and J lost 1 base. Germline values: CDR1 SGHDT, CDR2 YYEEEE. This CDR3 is CASSSGLGQSYEQYF. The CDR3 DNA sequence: TGTGCCAGCAGCTCGGGACTAGGACAGTCCTACGAGCAGTACTTC.

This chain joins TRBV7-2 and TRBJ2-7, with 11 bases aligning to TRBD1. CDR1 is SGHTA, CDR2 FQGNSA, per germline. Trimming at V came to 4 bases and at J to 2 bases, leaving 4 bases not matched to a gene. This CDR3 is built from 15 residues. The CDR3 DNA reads TGTGCCAGCAGCTCCGGGACAGGGGGTACCTACGAGCAGTACTTC. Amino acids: CASSSGTGGTYEQYF.

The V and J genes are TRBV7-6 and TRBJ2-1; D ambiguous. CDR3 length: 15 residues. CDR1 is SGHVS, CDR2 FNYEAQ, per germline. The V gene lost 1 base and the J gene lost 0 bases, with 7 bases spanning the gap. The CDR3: CASSLGSSSYNEQFF. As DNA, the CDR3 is TGTGCCAGCAGCTTAGGGTCCAGCTCCTACAATGAGCAGTTCTTC.

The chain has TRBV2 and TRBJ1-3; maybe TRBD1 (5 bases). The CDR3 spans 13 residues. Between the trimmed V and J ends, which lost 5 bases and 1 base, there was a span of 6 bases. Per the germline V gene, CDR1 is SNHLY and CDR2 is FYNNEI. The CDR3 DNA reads TGTGCCAGCAGTCAGGGATCTGGAAACACCATATATTTT. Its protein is CASSQGSGNTIYF.

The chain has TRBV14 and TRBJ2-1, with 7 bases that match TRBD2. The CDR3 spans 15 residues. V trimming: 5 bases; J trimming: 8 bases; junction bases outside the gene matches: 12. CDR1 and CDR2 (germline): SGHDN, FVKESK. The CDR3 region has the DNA TGTGCCAGCAGCTTCGGGAGGAATGTCGTGGATGAGCAGTTCTTC. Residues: CASSFGRNVVDEQFF.

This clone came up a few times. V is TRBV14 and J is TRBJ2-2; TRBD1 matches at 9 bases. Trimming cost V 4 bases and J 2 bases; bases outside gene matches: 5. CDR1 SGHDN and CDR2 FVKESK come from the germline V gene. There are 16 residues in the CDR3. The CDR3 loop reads CASSLLTGGNTGELFF. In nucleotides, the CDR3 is TGTGCCAGCAGCCTGTTGACAGGGGGTAACACCGGGGAGCTGTTTTTT.

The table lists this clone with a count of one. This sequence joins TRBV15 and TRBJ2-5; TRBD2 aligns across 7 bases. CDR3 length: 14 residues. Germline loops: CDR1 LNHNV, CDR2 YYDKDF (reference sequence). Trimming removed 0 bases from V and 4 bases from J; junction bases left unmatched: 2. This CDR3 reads CATSRDRGVETQYF. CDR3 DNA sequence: TGTGCCACCAGCAGAGATCGGGGGGTAGAGACCCAGTACTTC. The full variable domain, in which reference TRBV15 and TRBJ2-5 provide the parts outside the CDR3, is DAMVIQNPRYQVTQFGKPVTLSCSQTLNHNVMYWYQQKSSQAPKLLFHYYDKDFNNEADTPDNFQSRRPNTSFCFLDIRSPGLGDTAMYLCATSRDRGVETQYFGPGTRLLVL.